These 14 T cell receptor beta chains originate from one sample sequenced in a study of identical twins. A single record per CDR3 protein comes from TCRdb applying MiXCR to the 5' RACE reads. The sample yields 690,000 or so distinct CDR3 sequences, around 6% seen once. Source material: naive T cells sorted from blood. Source of these receptors: a man aged 18 to 30 in good health.

This clonotype was seen a few times. V is TRBV10-2 and J is TRBJ2-5, with 8 bases identical to TRBD1. The CDR3 has 14 amino acids. In germline, CDR1 is WSHSY, CDR2 SAAADI. The V gene end was trimmed by 7 bases and the J gene end by 4 bases; junction bases not matched to a gene: 8. The CDR3 DNA is TGCGCCAGCATAAATGACAGGGGCCCAGAGACCCAGTACTTC. Amino acids: CASINDRGPETQYF.

This clonotype showed up just a few times. The chain combines TRBV7-2 with TRBJ2-7; D perhaps matches TRBD1 (6 bases). V was cut by 5 bases and J by 5 bases, with 10 bases left in between. Per the germline V gene, CDR1 is SGHTA and CDR2 is FQGNSA. CDR3 length: 12 residues. CDR3 nucleotide sequence: TGTGCCAGCAGCCAACAGGGCCACGAGCAGTACTTC. Amino acids: CASSQQGHEQYF.

This clonotype has a count of ten or more. The rearrangement links TRBV20-1 to TRBJ1-1; 8 nucleotides line up with TRBD1. The junction had 4 bases not matched to a gene; V was cut back by 5 bases and J by 5 bases. Germline CDR1 and CDR2: DFQATT and SNEGSKA (reference sequence). The CDR3 extends over 12 amino acids. The CDR3 reads CSARQGRTEAFF. The CDR3 region has the DNA TGCAGTGCTCGACAGGGGAGGACTGAAGCTTTCTTT.

This clonotype came up many times. J is TRBJ2-1 and V is TRBV20-1; 10 positions match TRBD2. Germline V lookup: CDR1 DFQATT, CDR2 SNEGSKA (reference sequence). The CDR3 has 15 residues. J lost 8 bases, V lost 6 bases, and 13 bases had no gene match. In DNA form, the CDR3 reads TGCAGTGCCCGCCCCCTAGCGGGAGTTCCGGATGAGCAGTTCTTC. Translated, it gives CSARPLAGVPDEQFF.

Ten or more counts support this clonotype. The J gene is TRBJ1-4, the V gene TRBV6-1; D might be TRBD1 (6 bases). Germline assignment: CDR1 MNHNS and CDR2 SASEGT. Trimming removed 5 bases at V and 5 bases at J, with 18 bases between. The CDR3 is made up of 16 amino acids. The CDR3 DNA follows: TGTGCCAGCAGTCCGATTCGATGGACAGAAAATGAAAAACTGTTTTTT. Protein sequence: CASSPIRWTENEKLFF.

The table lists this clonotype with many counts. The chain employs TRBV7-2 and TRBJ2-2; 9 bases are shared with TRBD2. The CDR3 totals 16 residues. With V trimmed by 2 bases and J by 4 bases, 5 bases remained unmatched. The germline V gene has CDR1 SGHTA and CDR2 FQGNSA. The CDR3 region has the DNA TGTGCCAGCAGCTTATCGGGCGGGAGGGCCACCGGGGAGCTGTTTTTT. The encoded protein is CASSLSGGRATGELFF. The complete variable domain, with remaining parts taken from reference TRBV7-2 and TRBJ2-2, reads GAGVSQSPSNKVTEKGKDVELRCDPISGHTALYWYRQSLGQGLEFLIYFQGNSAPDKSGLPSDRFSAERTGGSVSTLTIQRTQQEDSAVYLCASSLSGGRATGELFFGEGSRLTVL.

This clonotype was picked up a small number of times. The chain joins TRBV19 to TRBJ2-1, with TRBD2 identical over 7 bases. The CDR3 loop spans 15 amino acids. Germline V gene sequence: CDR1 LNHDA, CDR2 SQIVND (reference sequence). The V segment lost 7 bases and the J segment 5 bases; nucleotides outside the gene matches: 11. The CDR3 is CASTVGGSRDNEQFF. As DNA, the CDR3 is TGTGCCAGTACCGTTGGCGGGAGTAGAGACAATGAGCAGTTCTTC.

This clonotype was seen ten or more times. The chain is built from TRBV7-2 and TRBJ2-5; D not resolved. Germline-derived CDR1 and CDR2 are SGHTA and FQGNSA. The V end lost 5 bases, the J end lost 0 bases, and 16 bases lay between the germline ends. The CDR3 contains 16 residues. This chain's CDR3 is CASSQSRALYQETQYF. For the CDR3, the DNA is TGTGCCAGCAGCCAATCTAGGGCCCTGTACCAAGAGACCCAGTACTTC.

The table lists this clonotype with a few counts. The rearrangement uses TRBV12-3 or TRBV12-4 and TRBJ2-5; no clear D gene. Between the trimmed V and J ends, which lost 3 bases and 4 bases, there was a span of 15 bases. The CDR3 length is 15 residues. As DNA, the CDR3 is TGTGCCAGCAGTTTGGCAAGCGCCTGGGGAGAGACCCAGTACTTC. The encoded protein is CASSLASAWGETQYF.

Regarding this clonotype: This could be a read error, since a much larger clone is one nucleotide away. The J gene is TRBJ1-5, the V gene TRBV12-3 or TRBV12-4; 7 bases are shared with TRBD1. This CDR3 is built from 17 residues. CDR3 nucleotide sequence: TGTACCAGCAGTTTAATAGTGGGTGGACAGGGCAATCAGCCCCAGCATTTT. Its translation: CTSSLIVGGQGNQPQHF.

The table lists this clonotype with many counts. The CDR3 region is CASSYSTAGGNYGYTF. The CDR3 DNA reads as TGTGCCAGCAGTTACTCGACGGCAGGGGGAAACTATGGCTACACCTTC. The chain recombines TRBV6-5 with TRBJ1-2, with 7 nucleotides matching TRBD1. CDR3 length: 16 amino acids. After removal of 0 bases from V and 2 bases from J, the junction contained 6 bases not matched to a gene. Germline lookup yields CDR1 MNHEY and CDR2 SVGAGI.

The chain has TRBV6-1 and TRBJ1-5; TRBD1 aligns across 12 bases. CDR1 is MNHNS and CDR2 is SASEGT in the germline V gene. After removal of 4 bases from V and 7 bases from J, the junction contained 5 bases not matched to a gene. The CDR3 runs 15 residues. This chain's CDR3 is CASSAGQGARQPQHF. The CDR3 region has the DNA TGTGCCAGCAGTGCGGGACAGGGGGCAAGGCAGCCCCAGCATTTT.

This clonotype was seen more than once but under ten times. The chain is built from TRBV6-1 and TRBJ2-1, with TRBD2 matching over 8 bases. Germline CDR1 reads MNHNS; CDR2 reads SASEGT. Trimming took 8 bases from V and 7 from J; bases not matched to a gene: 22. The CDR3 consists of 18 residues. The CDR3 is CASVRPAGEGGAVNEQFF. CDR3 coding DNA: TGTGCCAGCGTCCGCCCAGCGGGAGAGGGGGGTGCAGTGAATGAGCAGTTCTTC.

This clonotype was detected ten times or more. This sequence joins TRBV29-1 and TRBJ1-2; 9 nucleotides align to TRBD1. V gave up 1 base and J gave up 8 bases; unmatched junction bases: 5. The CDR3 totals 13 residues. CDR1 and CDR2 from the germline V gene are SQVTM and ANQGSEA. Written as DNA, the CDR3 is TGCAGCGTTGAAGGGGACAGGGTGGCGGGCTACACCTTC. Translation: CSVEGDRVAGYTF.